Listed here is a single T cell receptor (beta chain). Its antigen is currently unknown. The sample belongs to a study of radiation and T cells in renal cell carcinoma. Study information: Nephrectomy followed 15 Gy stereotactic body radiation by 4 weeks. Regarding the study as a whole: From baseline, blood top tumor clonotypes peaked at 2 weeks post-radiation. Baseline intratumoral clonotype presence is unknown without pretreatment biopsies.

Sample time point: blood 2 weeks post-SBRT. Treatment: 15 Gy SBRT to primary tumor, nephrectomy 4 weeks later. Clear cell pathology was present in this patient's renal cell carcinoma. Here immunoSEQ multiplex PCR was the method, and the copy in TCRdb shows in-frame clones only, minus some. The sample holds roughly 130,000 clones, around nine tenths seen once. CDR1 and CDR2 from the germline V gene are SGHRS and YFSETQ. CDR3 length equals 15 residues. V lost 0 bases to trimming and J lost 2 bases, with 12 bases between them. The specimen was blood, collected from a patient whose treatment included radiotherapy and nephrectomy. This receptor was identified in a woman between 65 and 79 years old with renal cell carcinoma. The V call is TRBV5-1, the J call TRBJ2-7, with D possibly TRBD2 on 7 matching bases. As DNA, the CDR3 is TGCGCCAGCAGCTTGGTGGGCGGGGGCCCCTACGAGCAGTACTTC. Its translation: CASSLVGGGPYEQYF.